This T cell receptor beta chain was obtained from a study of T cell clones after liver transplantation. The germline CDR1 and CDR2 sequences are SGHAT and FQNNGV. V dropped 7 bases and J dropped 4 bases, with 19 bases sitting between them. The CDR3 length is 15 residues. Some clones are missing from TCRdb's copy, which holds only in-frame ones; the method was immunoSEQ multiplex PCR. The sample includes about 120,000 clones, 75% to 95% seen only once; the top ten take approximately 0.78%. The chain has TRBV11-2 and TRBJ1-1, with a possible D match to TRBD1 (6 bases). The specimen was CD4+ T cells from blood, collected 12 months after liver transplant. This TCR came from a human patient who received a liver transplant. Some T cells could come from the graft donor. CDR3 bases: TGTGCCAGCACCCAGTTAAGGACAGTAATCACTGAAGCTTTCTTT. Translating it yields CASTQLRTVITEAFF.